This T cell receptor beta chain was sequenced during a study of blood T cell repertoires in COVID-19. Whole-study context: Acute and convalescent COVID-19 samples came from the United States, Italy and Spain.

Germline CDR1 and CDR2: SGHNT and YYREEE (reference sequence). Trimming removed 0 bases from V and 3 bases from J, with 9 bases in between. The CDR3 consists of 14 residues. The method was immunoSEQ multiplex PCR; TCRdb's version includes in-frame clones alone and lacks a portion of them. There are 70,000 or so clones in the sample; approximately 86% occur only once, and approximately 16% lies in the top ten. A Seattle source enrolled patients during active infection and followed them longitudinally. V is TRBV5-4 and J is TRBJ1-2; D is ambiguous. The sequence derives from a man aged 35-49 years with COVID-19, enrolled during active disease. The sample consisted of peripheral blood. The CDR3, as DNA: TGTGCCAGCAGCTTGGCAACAGCTCACTATGGCTACACCTTC. This encodes CASSLATAHYGYTF.